The entry that follows covers one T cell receptor beta chain sequence. This clonotype was seen many times. The antigen it recognizes is unknown. No much larger clonotype is one base removed from it; base qualities were not supplied. The treatment or condition label, read with the paper, signifies: live attenuated yellow fever vaccine strain. PBMCs were isolated from peripheral blood using a standard Ficoll-Paque protocol. Dynabeads CD4 and CD8 positive selection kits were used to isolate the CD4 and CD8 T-cell fractions. TriZol was used to extract RNA from bulk PBMCs, from CD4 and CD8 fractions, and from dextramer-positive and dextramer-negative fractions. V and J lose 2 bases and 1 base, and a span of 6 bases separates them. Measured from the cysteine to the phenylalanine, the CDR3 is 13 residues long. Only the CDR3 DNA is retained, 39 bases long and in frame from the first base. In the germline V gene, CDR1 corresponds to SGDLS and CDR2 to YYNGEE.

This record belongs to a study of T cells after yellow fever vaccination (dated by TCRdb to the late 2010s). About the full investigation: The SMART-Seq v4 Ultra Low Input RNA kit was used to prepare libraries from fractions with low cell numbers. To track T-cell clones before and after primary and booster YFV17D yellow fever vaccination, bulk TCR alpha and beta repertoires were sequenced longitudinally. Two healthy male donors made up the cohort, one aged 18 to 29 years and the other aged 30 to 40 years. Bulk PBMC replicates and cell subsets were isolated from blood drawn at multiple timepoints before and after both primary and secondary immunization. Broad study findings and their caveats: FACS-sorted repertoires could contain abundant contaminating clonotypes from the bulk population, so computational filtering was required. Because only two donors were included in the study, the extent to which the findings can be generalized is limited. A small share of clonotypes was detected in both CD4 and CD8 compartments, with the overlap likely arising from convergent recombination. Compared with the primary T-cell response, the secondary T-cell response was weaker but faster, peaking on day 5 rather than day 15. After the booster, most of the clones that had expanded following primary vaccination were detected again (almost 98% of CD4 and 80% to 90% of CD8), which suggests that memory was broadly maintained.

Synthesis of TCR cDNA relied on 5'RACE template switching, a step that introduced a universal primer site along with unique molecular identifiers. Priming of cDNA synthesis was performed from both the TCR alpha and TCR beta constant segments. Libraries were amplified in two PCR steps, with sample barcodes and sequencing adapters added in the second step. Sequencing of libraries was done on Illumina HiSeq 2500 (2x100 bp) or NovaSeq (2x150 bp). The authors processed their data as follows. MIGEC was used to demultiplex reads and collapse the reads into UMI consensus sequences, and MiXCR was used for V(D)J alignment. Clonotypes responding to the vaccine were identified with edgeR on replicate PBMC samples, with the criteria of FDR below 0.01 and a log2 fold change above 5 up to day 15. CD4 or CD8 identity was assigned to each bulk clonotype according to whether the clonotype was present at higher abundance in the sequenced CD4 repertoire or the sequenced CD8 repertoire. TCRdb ran its own pipeline on the public reads, namely fastp trimming at Q25 and MiXCR clone calling, and kept in-frame beta chains. Duplicate CDR3 protein sequences are folded into a single record with the most common DNA and genes. It is TCRdb's table, rather than the study itself, that gives the V and J calls and clone size. The table for this sample lists 100,000 to 150,000 distinct CDR3 sequences; more than 6.5% of them were counted only once. Jointly, the top ten make up roughly 2.6% of the sample.

This specimen was CD4+ T cells sorted from PBMCs, taken around 10 days after the first yellow fever vaccination. The clonotype originates from a young man who received the YFV17D yellow fever vaccine. The V and J genes are TRBV9 and TRBJ2-5; the D gene cannot be resolved reliably. The DNA is as follows: TGTGCCAGCAGCGTGGGCCCCCAAGAGACCCAGTACTTC. Its amino acids are CASSVGPQETQYF.